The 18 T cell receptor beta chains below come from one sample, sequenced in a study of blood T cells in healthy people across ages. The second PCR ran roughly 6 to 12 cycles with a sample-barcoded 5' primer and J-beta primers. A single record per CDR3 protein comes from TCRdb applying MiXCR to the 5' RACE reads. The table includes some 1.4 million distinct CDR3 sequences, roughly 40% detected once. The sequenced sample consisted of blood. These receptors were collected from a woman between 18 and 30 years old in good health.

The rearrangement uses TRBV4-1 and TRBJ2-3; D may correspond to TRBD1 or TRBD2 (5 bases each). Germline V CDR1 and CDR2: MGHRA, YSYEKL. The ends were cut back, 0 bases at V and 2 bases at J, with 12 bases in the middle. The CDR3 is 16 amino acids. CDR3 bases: TGCGCCAGCAGCCAAGAACGGGGCAGGGTCACAGATACGCAGTATTTT. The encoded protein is CASSQERGRVTDTQYF.

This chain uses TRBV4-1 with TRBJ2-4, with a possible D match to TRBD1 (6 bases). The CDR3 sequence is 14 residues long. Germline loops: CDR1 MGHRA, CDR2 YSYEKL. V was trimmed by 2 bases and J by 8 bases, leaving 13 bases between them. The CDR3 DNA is TGCGCCAGCAGCCAATACGCAGGGGTGGACATTCAGTACTTC. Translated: CASSQYAGVDIQYF.

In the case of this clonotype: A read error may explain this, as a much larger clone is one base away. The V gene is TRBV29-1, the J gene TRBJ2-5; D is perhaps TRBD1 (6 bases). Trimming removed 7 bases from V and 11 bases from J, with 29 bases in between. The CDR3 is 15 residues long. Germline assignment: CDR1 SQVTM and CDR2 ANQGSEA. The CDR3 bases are TGCAGCGCCCAGGGGACGGGCCATGGGCTCAATGGGCAGTACTTC. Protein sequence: CSAQGTGHGLNGQYF.

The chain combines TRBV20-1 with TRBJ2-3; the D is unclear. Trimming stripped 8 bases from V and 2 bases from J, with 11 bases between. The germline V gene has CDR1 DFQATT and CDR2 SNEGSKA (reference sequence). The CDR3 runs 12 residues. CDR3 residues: CSYVVDTDTQYF. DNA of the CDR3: TGCAGTTACGTAGTGGACACAGATACGCAGTATTTT.

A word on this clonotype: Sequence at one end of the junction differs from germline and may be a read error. The CDR3 DNA reads as TGTGCCAGCAGGGCGGGCTATAACATTGAAGCTTTCTTT. It encodes CASRAGYNIEAFF. V is TRBV25-1 and J is TRBJ1-1, with D unresolved. Germline V CDR1 and CDR2: MGHDK, SYGVNS. The CDR3 has 13 residues.

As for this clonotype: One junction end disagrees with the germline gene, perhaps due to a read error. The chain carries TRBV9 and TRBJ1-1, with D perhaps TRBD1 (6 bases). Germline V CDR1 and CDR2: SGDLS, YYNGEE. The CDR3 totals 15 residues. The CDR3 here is CASSLRSSGDTEAFF. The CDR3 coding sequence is TGTGCCAGCAGCCTGCGAAGTTCGGGGGACACTGAGGCTTTCTTT.

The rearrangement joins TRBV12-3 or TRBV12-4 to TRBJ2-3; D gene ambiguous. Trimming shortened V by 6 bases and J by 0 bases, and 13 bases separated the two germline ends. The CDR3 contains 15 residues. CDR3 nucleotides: TGTGCCAGCAGATCCAGCTTGTCTAGCACAGATACGCAGTATTTT. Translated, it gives CASRSSLSSTDTQYF.

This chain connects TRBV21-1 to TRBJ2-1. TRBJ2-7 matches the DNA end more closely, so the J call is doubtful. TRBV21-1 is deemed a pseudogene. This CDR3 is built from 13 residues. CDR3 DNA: TGTGCCAGAGGACAGGGCTCCTACAATGAGCAGTACTTC. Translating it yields CARGQGSYNEQYF.

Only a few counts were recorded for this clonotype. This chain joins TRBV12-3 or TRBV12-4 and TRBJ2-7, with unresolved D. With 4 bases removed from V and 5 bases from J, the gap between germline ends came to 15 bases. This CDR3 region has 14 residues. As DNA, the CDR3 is TGTGCCAGCAGTTACTCAGCAAAGGGTGACGAGCAGTACTTC. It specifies CASSYSAKGDEQYF.

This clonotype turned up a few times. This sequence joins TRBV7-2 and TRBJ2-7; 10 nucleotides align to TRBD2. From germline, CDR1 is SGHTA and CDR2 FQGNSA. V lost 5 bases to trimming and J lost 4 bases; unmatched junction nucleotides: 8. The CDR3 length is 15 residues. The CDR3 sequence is CASSPPDSGRYEQYF. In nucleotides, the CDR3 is TGTGCCAGCAGCCCGCCAGATAGCGGGAGGTACGAGCAGTACTTC.

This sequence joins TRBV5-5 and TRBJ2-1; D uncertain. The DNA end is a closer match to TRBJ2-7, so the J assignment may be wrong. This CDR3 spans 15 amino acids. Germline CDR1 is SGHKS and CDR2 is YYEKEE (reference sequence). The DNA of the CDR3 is TGTGCCAGCAGCTCGCACAGCCTCTCCTACAATGAGCAGTACTTC. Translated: CASSSHSLSYNEQYF.

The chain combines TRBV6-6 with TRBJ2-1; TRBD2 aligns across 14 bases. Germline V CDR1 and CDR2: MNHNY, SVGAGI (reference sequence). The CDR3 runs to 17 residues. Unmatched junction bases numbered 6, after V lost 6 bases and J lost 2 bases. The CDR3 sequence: CASSPTSGRAPYNEQFF. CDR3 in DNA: TGTGCCAGCAGCCCGACTAGCGGGAGGGCCCCCTACAATGAGCAGTTCTTC.

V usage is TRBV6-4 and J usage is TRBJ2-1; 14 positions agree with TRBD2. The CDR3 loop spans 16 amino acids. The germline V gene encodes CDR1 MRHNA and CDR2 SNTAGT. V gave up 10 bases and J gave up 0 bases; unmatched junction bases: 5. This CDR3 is CATLGLAGVSYNEQFF. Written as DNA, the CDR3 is TGTGCCACCTTGGGACTAGCGGGAGTCTCCTACAATGAGCAGTTCTTC.

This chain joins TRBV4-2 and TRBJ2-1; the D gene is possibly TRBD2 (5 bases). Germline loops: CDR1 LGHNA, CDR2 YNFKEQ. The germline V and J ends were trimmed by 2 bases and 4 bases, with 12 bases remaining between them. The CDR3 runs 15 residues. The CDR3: CASSQRDGDYNEQFF. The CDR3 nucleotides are TGTGCCAGCAGCCAAAGAGACGGGGATTACAATGAGCAGTTCTTC.

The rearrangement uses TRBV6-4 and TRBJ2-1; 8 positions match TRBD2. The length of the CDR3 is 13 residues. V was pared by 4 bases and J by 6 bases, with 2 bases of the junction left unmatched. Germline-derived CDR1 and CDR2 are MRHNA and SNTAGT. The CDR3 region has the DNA TGTGCCAGCAGTGGGACTAGCAGCAATGAGCAGTTCTTC. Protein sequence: CASSGTSSNEQFF.

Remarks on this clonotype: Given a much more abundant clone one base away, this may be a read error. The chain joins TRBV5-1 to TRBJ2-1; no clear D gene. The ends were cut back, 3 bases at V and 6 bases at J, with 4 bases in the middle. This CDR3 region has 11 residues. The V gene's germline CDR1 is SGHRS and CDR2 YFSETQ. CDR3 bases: TGCGCCAGCAGCTGGGCCAATGAGCAGTTCTTC. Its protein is CASSWANEQFF.

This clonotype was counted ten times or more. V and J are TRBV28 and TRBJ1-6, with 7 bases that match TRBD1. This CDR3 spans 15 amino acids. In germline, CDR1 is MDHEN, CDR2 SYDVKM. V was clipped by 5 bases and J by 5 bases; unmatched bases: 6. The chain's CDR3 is CASSPPTGNNSPLHF. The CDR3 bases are TGTGCCAGCAGTCCACCGACAGGGAATAATTCACCCCTCCACTTT.

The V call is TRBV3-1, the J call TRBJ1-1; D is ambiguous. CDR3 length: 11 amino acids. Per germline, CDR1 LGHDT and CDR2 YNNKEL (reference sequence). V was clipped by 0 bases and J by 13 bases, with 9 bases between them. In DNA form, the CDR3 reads TGTGCCAGCAGCCAAGACGGAGGAGGTTTCTTT. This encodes CASSQDGGGFF.